The clone carrying this T cell receptor beta chain has a count of ten or more. Antigen specificity is unknown. Trimming took off 5 bases at V and 2 bases at J, with 10 bases between the two ends. This CDR3 has 14 residues. The sample originates from a study of neurological immune-mediated disorders. Findings and caveats of the study: No CDR3 amino acid sequences were shared by expanded clones across subjects, suggesting private repertoires in all groups. As far as clinical or MRI features were concerned, none was associated with the multiple sclerosis repertoire cluster.

The authors made cDNA by 5'RACE with 10-nucleotide random UMIs. TCRdb reanalysed the 5' RACE reads using MiXCR and keeps one entry per CDR3 protein. The sample consists of fewer than 85,000 distinct CDR3 sequences, approximately 5% of them appearing once. Input material: PBMCs. This clonotype originated in a woman aged 70 to 79 with multiple sclerosis. The rearrangement uses TRBV12-3 or TRBV12-4 and TRBJ2-1; D perhaps matches TRBD2 (5 bases). For the CDR3, the DNA is TGTGCCAGCAGTCCCGGGAAGACCTACAATGAGCAGTTCTTC. Amino acids: CASSPGKTYNEQFF.